Listed here are 29 T cell receptor beta chains from one sample, sequenced in a study of CD8+ T cells in alopecia areata. Extraction of RNA preceded its reverse transcription into cDNA, which served as the sequencing template. The protocol was immunoSEQ multiplex PCR, while the TCRdb copy is restricted to in-frame clones and leaves out a portion. The sample consists of fewer than 150,000 clones, approximately 38% of them appearing once. The specimen sequenced was CD4+ T cells sorted from blood. The origin of the receptors is a human donor with alopecia areata.

This clone occurred a few times. This chain links TRBV7-9 with TRBJ2-6; 9 nucleotides align to TRBD1. The CDR3 totals 15 residues. The J segment lost 4 bases and the V segment lost 6 bases, leaving 4 bases of the junction unmatched. Germline CDR1 is SEHNR and CDR2 is FQNEAQ (reference sequence). This CDR3 reads CASRQGARGANVLTF. DNA for the CDR3: TGTGCCAGCAGACAGGGGGCGAGAGGGGCCAACGTCCTGACTTTC.

This clone has only a few counts. The rearrangement joins TRBV19 to TRBJ2-3; D is undetermined. The ends were cut back, 1 base at V and 4 bases at J, with 9 bases in the middle. The CDR3 is 14 amino acids. Germline CDR1 reads LNHDA; CDR2 reads SQIVND (reference sequence). The CDR3 protein is CASSIVLSSDTQYF. CDR3 sequence (DNA): TGTGCCAGTAGTATAGTTCTCTCATCAGATACGCAGTATTTT.

The chain carries TRBV20-1 and TRBJ1-2; no definite D call. V lost 7 bases and J lost 2, with 8 bases in between. In germline, CDR1 is DFQATT, CDR2 SNEGSKA (reference sequence). This CDR3 has 11 amino acids. The CDR3 protein is CSVPGNYGYTF. The CDR3 nucleotides read TGCAGTGTCCCCGGGAACTATGGCTACACCTTC.

The chain uses TRBV28 and TRBJ1-1; possible D gene TRBD1, 6 bases. V dropped 8 bases and J dropped 4 bases, with 17 bases sitting between them. The CDR3 consists of 14 residues. CDR1 is MDHEN, CDR2 SYDVKM, per germline. The CDR3 nucleotides read TGTGCCAGCGGAAAAGGGGGAGTAAGCACTGAAGCTTTCTTT. Protein sequence: CASGKGGVSTEAFF. The variable domain in full, completed from reference TRBV28 and TRBJ1-1, reads DVKVTQSSRYLVKRTGEKVFLECVQDMDHENMFWYRQDPGLGLRLIYFSYDVKMKEKGDIPEGYSVSREKKERFSLILESASTNQTSMYLCASGKGGVSTEAFFGQGTRLTVV.

This clone was detected only a few times. V and J are TRBV7-2 and TRBJ2-2; D remains ambiguous. This CDR3 region has 14 residues. V was pared by 5 bases and J by 6 bases, with 13 bases between. The germline V gene has CDR1 SGHTA and CDR2 FQGNSA. CDR3 residues: CASSPTSMPGELFF. The CDR3 DNA is TGTGCCAGCAGCCCCACAAGCATGCCCGGGGAGCTGTTTTTT.

The chain uses TRBV18 and TRBJ1-2, with 8 nucleotides matching TRBD1. The CDR3 extends over 13 amino acids. Germline V gene lookup returns CDR1 KGHSH and CDR2 LQKENI. V shed 7 bases, J shed 6 bases, and the junction held 7 bases outside the gene matches. DNA of the CDR3: TGTGCCAGCTTATGGACAGGGACGAATGGCTACACCTTC. It is translated as CASLWTGTNGYTF.

This clone showed up just a few times. The CDR3 loop reads CSLGTSGHNEQFF. The CDR3 bases are TGCAGCCTCGGGACTAGCGGGCACAATGAGCAGTTCTTC. The V gene is TRBV29-1, the J gene TRBJ2-1; 12 positions match TRBD2. Germline trimming cut 8 bases from V and 5 bases from J; bases unmatched to any gene: 4. In germline, CDR1 is SQVTM, CDR2 ANQGSEA. The CDR3 runs to 13 residues.

V and J are TRBV28 and TRBJ1-5; 9 nucleotides agree with TRBD1. Germline-derived CDR1 and CDR2 are MDHEN and SYDVKM. The J segment lost 7 bases and the V segment lost 4 bases, leaving 2 bases of the junction unmatched. The CDR3 extends over 13 amino acids. CDR3 nucleotides: TGTGCCAGCAGTTCAACAGGGGGCCAGCCCCAGCATTTT. Its protein product is CASSSTGGQPQHF.

This clone was detected once. V usage is TRBV5-1 and J usage is TRBJ2-2; unclear D gene. V was cut by 3 bases and J by 0 bases, with 9 bases left in between. Germline V gene data show CDR1 as SGHRS and CDR2 as YFSETQ. CDR3 length: 15 residues. CDR3 sequence: CASSSLTANTGELFF. Written as DNA, the CDR3 is TGCGCCAGCAGCTCATTGACGGCGAACACCGGGGAGCTGTTTTTT.

This clone appeared a few times. The V and J genes are TRBV28 and TRBJ1-3; no clear D gene. The CDR3 contains 13 residues. The germline V gene has CDR1 MDHEN and CDR2 SYDVKM. Trimming cost V 8 bases and J 4 bases, with 12 bases left between them. The CDR3 DNA is TGTGCCAGCCGCCGGGCTCTGGGAAACACCATATATTTT. Protein: CASRRALGNTIYF. Based on the CDR3 plus reference TRBV28 and TRBJ1-3, the full variable domain is DVKVTQSSRYLVKRTGEKVFLECVQDMDHENMFWYRQDPGLGLRLIYFSYDVKMKEKGDIPEGYSVSREKKERFSLILESASTNQTSMYLCASRRALGNTIYFGEGSWLTVV.

The V call is TRBV27, the J call TRBJ1-1; possible D gene TRBD1, 6 bases. Germline V lookup: CDR1 MNHEY, CDR2 SMNVEV (reference sequence). The CDR3 spans 18 residues. The V and J ends lost 3 bases and 4 bases respectively, with 24 bases between them. CDR3 sequence: CASSFLVGGLAVGTEAFF. The CDR3 DNA follows: TGTGCCAGCAGTTTCCTGGTGGGGGGCCTAGCCGTGGGCACTGAAGCTTTCTTT.

This chain connects TRBV7-2 to TRBJ2-2; TRBD2 matches 7 bases. The CDR3 length is 16 residues. The germline CDR1 and CDR2 sequences are SGHTA and FQGNSA. V lost 4 bases and J lost 0; bases outside the gene matches: 5. CDR3 residues: CASSSSGTTNTGELFF. The CDR3 bases are TGTGCCAGCAGCTCCTCCGGGACTACGAACACCGGGGAGCTGTTTTTT.

The CDR3, as DNA: TGTGCCAGCTCACCAGGGACGGGCCAGGAAGAGACCCAGTACTTC. It yields the protein CASSPGTGQEETQYF. The rearrangement links TRBV18 to TRBJ2-5; D may match TRBD1 or TRBD2 (5 bases each). CDR3 length: 15 residues. V was cut by 2 bases and J by 3 bases, with 13 bases left in between. The V gene's germline CDR1 is KGHSH and CDR2 LQKENI.

The chain is built from TRBV5-4 and TRBJ2-3, with a possible D match to TRBD2 (5 bases). CDR3 size: 15 residues. V was trimmed by 1 base and J by 2 bases, leaving 11 bases between them. Germline CDR1 and CDR2: SGHNT and YYREEE (reference sequence). The CDR3 sequence is CASSLYERYTDTQYF. CDR3 nucleotide sequence: TGTGCCAGCAGCTTGTATGAGCGGTACACAGATACGCAGTATTTT. Full variable domain (remainder filled in from reference TRBV5-4 and TRBJ2-3): ETGVTQSPTHLIKTRGQQVTLRCSSQSGHNTVSWYQQALGQGPQFIFQYYREEENGRGNFPPRFSGLQFPNYSSELNVNALELDDSALYLCASSLYERYTDTQYFGPGTRLTVL.

This clone was observed a handful of times. This chain joins TRBV7-9 and TRBJ2-7; tentatively, D is TRBD1 or TRBD2 (5 bases each). Per germline, CDR1 SEHNR and CDR2 FQNEAQ (reference sequence). Trimming took off 4 bases at V and 7 bases at J, with 20 bases between the two ends. There are 15 residues in the CDR3. The CDR3 DNA reads TGTGCCAGCAGCTCCAAACGGGGCGTCCCGGAAGAGCAGTACTTC. Its protein is CASSSKRGVPEEQYF.

This clone was picked up a small number of times. The rearrangement links TRBV28 to TRBJ2-7; 7 positions agree with TRBD2. With 11 bases clipped from V and 3 bases from J, the junction kept 13 bases outside the gene matches. The CDR3 is made up of 14 amino acids. Per germline, CDR1 MDHEN and CDR2 SYDVKM. CDR3 protein: CAALPGGPLYEQYF. The CDR3 region has the DNA TGTGCCGCACTCCCGGGGGGACCCCTCTACGAGCAGTACTTC.

The V call is TRBV29-1, the J call TRBJ2-1; D remains unclear. The length of the CDR3 is 15 residues. Trimming stripped 0 bases from V and 9 bases from J, with 18 bases between. From germline, CDR1 is SQVTM and CDR2 ANQGSEA. CDR3 sequence (DNA): TGCAGCGTTGAAGATCGTCGGCCCTACGGCGGTGAGCAGTTCTTC. Protein product: CSVEDRRPYGGEQFF.

The genes are TRBV29-1 and TRBJ2-2; a possible D gene is TRBD1 (5 bases). Germline V gene lookup returns CDR1 SQVTM and CDR2 ANQGSEA. Trimming stripped 5 bases from V and 2 bases from J, with 12 bases between. CDR3 length: 14 residues. CDR3 DNA sequence: TGCAGCGTTCATACAGGAGCAAACACCGGGGAGCTGTTTTTT. Residues: CSVHTGANTGELFF.

This chain links TRBV27 with TRBJ2-3; D may be TRBD1 or TRBD2 (5 bases each). V lost 6 bases and J 5 bases, leaving 9 bases between the germline ends. The V gene's germline CDR1 is MNHEY and CDR2 SMNVEV (reference sequence). The CDR3 runs to 12 residues. The CDR3 reads CASRGAGDTQYF. CDR3 bases: TGTGCCAGCAGAGGGGCGGGAGATACGCAGTATTTT.

This sequence joins TRBV2 and TRBJ2-1, with TRBD2 matching over 7 bases. Germline CDR1 SNHLY, CDR2 FYNNEI. The V gene end was trimmed by 8 bases and the J gene end by 5 bases; junction bases not matched to a gene: 12. The CDR3 runs 15 residues. The CDR3 loop reads CASLPGTTNHNEQFF. As DNA, the CDR3 is TGTGCCAGCCTCCCCGGGACTACGAATCACAATGAGCAGTTCTTC.

In its sample, this clone was seen once. The chain is built from TRBV30 and TRBJ2-7; tentatively, D is TRBD1 (6 bases). The CDR3 consists of 13 residues. Per germline, CDR1 GTSNPN and CDR2 SVGIG (reference sequence). V lost 1 base and J lost 4, with 11 bases in between. CDR3 DNA: TGTGCCTGGAGTGAGGGACACCCTTACGAGCAGTACTTC. Translated: CAWSEGHPYEQYF.

The V call is TRBV2, the J call TRBJ2-5; TRBD1 aligns across 11 bases. The CDR3 has 15 amino acids. J lost 5 bases, V lost 6 bases, and 8 bases had no gene match. Germline values: CDR1 SNHLY, CDR2 FYNNEI. The CDR3 region is CASSPGQGAYETQYF. The DNA of the CDR3 is TGTGCCAGCAGCCCCGGACAGGGGGCCTACGAGACCCAGTACTTC.

The V and J genes are TRBV5-1 and TRBJ2-7; no clear D. Germline CDR1 reads SGHRS; CDR2 reads YFSETQ. V shed 4 bases and J shed 7 bases, with 9 bases lying between them. CDR3 length equals 11 residues. The CDR3 DNA sequence: TGCGCCAGCAGCGCCTATGAGGAGCAGTACTTC. Translation gives CASSAYEEQYF. Full variable domain (missing parts from reference TRBV5-1 and TRBJ2-7): KAGVTQTPRYLIKTRGQQVTLSCSPISGHRSVSWYQQTPGQGLQFLFEYFSETQRNKGNFPGRFSGRQFSNSRSEMNVSTLELGDSALYLCASSAYEEQYFGPGTRLTVT.

This chain's CDR3 is CASSPDSEAFF. Here the CDR3 DNA reads TGTGCCAGCAGCCCGGACAGTGAAGCTTTCTTT. The genes are TRBV2 and TRBJ1-1; D is possibly TRBD1 (6 bases). V lost 6 bases, J lost 7 bases, and 9 bases lay in between. The germline V gene has CDR1 SNHLY and CDR2 FYNNEI. This CDR3 is built from 11 residues.

The chain uses TRBV30 and TRBJ1-1; TRBD1 matches at 10 bases. CDR3 length equals 15 residues. Losses at the gene ends were 3 bases for V and 6 bases for J; bases not matched to a gene: 10. Germline CDR1 GTSNPN, CDR2 SVGIG (reference sequence). In DNA, the CDR3 is TGTGCCTGGAGGACAGGGGGCCCCCGGGCCGCTGAAGCTTTCTTT. Encoded protein: CAWRTGGPRAAEAFF.

The sample holds a few counts of this clone. Different DNA sequences within this sample yield the same CDR3. The rearrangement joins TRBV28 to TRBJ2-5; D tentatively reads TRBD1 or TRBD2 (6 bases each). The germline gives CDR1 MDHEN, CDR2 SYDVKM. There are 11 residues in the CDR3. V lost 8 bases to trimming and J lost 5 bases, with 9 bases between them. CDR3 loop: CASGGRETQYF. The CDR3, as DNA: TGTGCCAGCGGGGGGCGTGAGACCCAGTACTTC.

The chain combines TRBV30 with TRBJ2-7; TRBD2 aligns across 7 bases. J was trimmed by 3 bases and V by 3 bases; bases with no gene match: 5. The CDR3 is made up of 13 amino acids. CDR1 GTSNPN and CDR2 SVGIG come from the germline V gene (reference sequence). CDR3 DNA sequence: TGTGCCTGGAGAAAGGCGGGAGTCTACGAGCAGTACTTC. Translating gives CAWRKAGVYEQYF.

The rearrangement joins TRBV11-1 to TRBJ2-7; a possible D gene is TRBD1 (5 bases). Trimming took 0 bases from V and 4 from J, leaving 16 bases between them. The CDR3 has 16 residues. Germline values: CDR1 SGHAT, CDR2 FQDESV (reference sequence). The CDR3 bases are TGTGCCAGCAGCTTAGCGCAGAAGGGGCTGGGATACGAGCAGTACTTC. The encoded protein is CASSLAQKGLGYEQYF.

The chain uses TRBV29-1 and TRBJ2-1; maybe TRBD2 (7 bases). The CDR3 has 15 amino acids. Per germline, CDR1 SQVTM and CDR2 ANQGSEA. Trimming left V 7 bases short and J 6 bases short, with 22 bases between. The CDR3 loop is CSARRGGRAPNEQFF. CDR3 coding DNA: TGCAGCGCCCGCAGGGGAGGGAGGGCCCCCAATGAGCAGTTCTTC.